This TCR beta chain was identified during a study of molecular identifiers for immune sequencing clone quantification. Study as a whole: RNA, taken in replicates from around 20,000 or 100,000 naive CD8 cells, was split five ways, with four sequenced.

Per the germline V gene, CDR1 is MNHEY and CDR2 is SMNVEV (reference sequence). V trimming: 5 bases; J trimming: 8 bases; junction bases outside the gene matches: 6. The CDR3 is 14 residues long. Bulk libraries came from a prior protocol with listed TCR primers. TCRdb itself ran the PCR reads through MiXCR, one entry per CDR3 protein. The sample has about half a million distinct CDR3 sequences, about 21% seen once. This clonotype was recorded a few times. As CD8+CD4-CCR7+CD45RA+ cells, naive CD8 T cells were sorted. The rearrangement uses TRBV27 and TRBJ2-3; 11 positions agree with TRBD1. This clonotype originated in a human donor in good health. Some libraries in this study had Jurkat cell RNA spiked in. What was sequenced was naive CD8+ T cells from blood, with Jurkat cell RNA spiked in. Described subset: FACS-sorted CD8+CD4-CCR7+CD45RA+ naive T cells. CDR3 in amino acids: CASSAGTGGFTQYF. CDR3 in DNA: TGTGCCAGCAGTGCCGGGACAGGGGGGTTTACGCAGTATTTT.